This TCR beta chain appears in the sequencing data of a study of blood T cells in healthy people across ages. The second PCR ran about 6 to 11 cycles with a sample-barcoded 5' primer and J-beta primers. MiXCR was run by TCRdb on the 5' RACE reads, yielding one entry per CDR3 protein. This sample has 600,000 to 900,000 distinct CDR3 sequences, with approximately 24% found just once. This CDR3 comprises 15 residues. J lost 3 bases, V lost 4 bases, and 9 bases had no gene match. Per germline, CDR1 MNHEY and CDR2 SMNVEV (reference sequence). These data were also filed under a second study, of T cells of mothers and their children.

The source of this sequence is a boy between 10 and 17 years old in good health. Sample: blood. The rearrangement joins TRBV27 to TRBJ2-7; 7 nucleotides agree with TRBD1. As DNA, the CDR3 is TGTGCCAGCAGTTCCCTCGGGACAGCCTTCTACGAGCAGTACTTC. Translated, it gives CASSSLGTAFYEQYF.